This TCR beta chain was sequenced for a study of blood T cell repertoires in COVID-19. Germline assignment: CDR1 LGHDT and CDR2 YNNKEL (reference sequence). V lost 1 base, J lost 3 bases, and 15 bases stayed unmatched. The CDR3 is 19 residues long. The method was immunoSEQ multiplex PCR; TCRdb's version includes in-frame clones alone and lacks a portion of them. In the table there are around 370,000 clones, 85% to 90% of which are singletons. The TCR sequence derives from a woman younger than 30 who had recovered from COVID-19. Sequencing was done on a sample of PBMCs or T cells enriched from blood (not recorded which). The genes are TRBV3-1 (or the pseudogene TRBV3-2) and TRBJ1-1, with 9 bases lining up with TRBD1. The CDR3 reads CASSQGRDREGPKDTEAFF. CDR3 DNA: TGTGCCAGCAGCCAAGGGCGGGACAGGGAGGGGCCTAAGGACACTGAAGCTTTCTTT.